This T cell receptor (beta chain) was captured in a study of blood T cell repertoires in COVID-19 (dated by TCRdb to 2018 to 2021). In the study overall: Samples from collaborators originated in the United States, Italy and Spain and spanned both the acute and convalescent phases of COVID-19. The prospective study material was composed of cDNA or gDNA derived from T cells, B-cell-depleted T cells, or PBMCs. Deeply sampled blood TCRbeta repertoires from subjects exposed to, actively infected with, or recovered from COVID-19 were included in the dataset. The repertoires were made available in a free public database intended to serve as a resource for research on the immune response to SARS-CoV-2. The samples were drawn from the first 160 participants of the ongoing ImmuneRACE study and from 1,200 or so subjects provided by 6 global collaborators. Nearly every sample came with metadata listing a de-identified subject ID, COVID-19 status, age in years and sex. HLA class I and class II types, where available, came from metadata supplied by the sample provider rather than from assay-based typing.

The germline ends are 19 bases apart after V is trimmed by 2 bases and J by 3 bases. The germline V gene encodes CDR1 MNHNS and CDR2 SASEGT. The CDR3 covers 17 residues, taking in both the cysteine and the phenylalanine. The entry retains the CDR3 DNA only, 51 bases that are in frame from base 1. TCRbeta CDR3 regions were amplified from genomic DNA using the immunoSEQ Assay, a bias-controlled multiplex PCR. Turning to the authors' computational methods: Nucleated cell counts per sample were estimated from amplification of reference gene primers within the assay. Sequence reads were collapsed and filtered to measure the absolute abundance of every unique TCRbeta CDR3 rearrangement. For each sample, productive Simpson clonality was calculated as the square root of Simpson's diversity index across productive rearrangements. Here the immuneACCESS table is served through TCRdb, limited to in-frame sequences with V and J called. Missing clones are a known gap in these copies; in checked studies unresolved V genes cover under half, and the rest lacks a known reason. The V and J calls and clone size come from that table; D and trimming were worked out from the DNA. In this sample the table shows 85,000 to 100,000 clones, around 81% of which occur a single time. About 8.7% of the sample is taken by the ten largest.

Findings and caveats that apply to the study as a whole: How much clinical and demographic metadata was included differed by source and by participant, and the metadata was provided uncurated.

Ten or more counts support this clone. Its target antigen remains unknown. Nothing much larger sits one base from this clone, and base qualities are not available. Samples from volunteer blood donors who had recovered from COVID-19 were contributed by a second Seattle source. The collaborating institutions used their own protocols to collect whole blood in K2EDTA tubes. Collaborator samples were shipped for TCRbeta analysis as frozen whole blood, isolated PBMCs, or DNA extracted from either sample type. The receptor was isolated from a man aged 45-65 years who had recovered from COVID-19. Input material: peripheral blood. The sequence joins TRBV6-1 to TRBJ1-2, and possibly TRBD1, on 5 matching bases. Here is the DNA: TGTGCCAGCAGTGAATTGAGAGGGCGCACGGGGGACTATGGCTACACCTTC. It encodes CASSELRGRTGDYGYTF.